The T cell receptor (beta chain) described here comes from a study of T cell responses to AZD1222 COVID-19 vaccine. Study in general: Second doses at about 4 or about 12 weeks were pooled.

Study-wide points: Only a handful of AZD1222 recipients tested seropositive at baseline. There were mostly white British donors and more females than males, and clonal diversity was possibly underestimated. Two doses of AZD1222 preceded a rise in Spike-specific TCR breadth and depth.

The assay was immunoSEQ multiplex PCR, and TCRdb's table has in-frame clones only and misses some. The sample lists around 86,000 clones; 90% were seen once. This clone was picked up one time. Its antigen is currently unknown. Germline V gene sequence: CDR1 SQVTM, CDR2 ANQGSEA. Trimming removed 6 bases from V and 5 bases from J, with 7 bases in between. This CDR3 is built from 11 residues. The TCR sequence derives from an adult in good health. Sequences were derived from peripheral blood, sampled on day 0 of AZD1222 vaccination. J is TRBJ1-4 and V is TRBV29-1, with D uncertain. The CDR3 DNA is TGCAGCGTGCTACAGAATGAAAAACTGTTTTTT. Amino acid sequence: CSVLQNEKLFF. The complete variable domain, with remaining parts taken from reference TRBV29-1 and TRBJ1-4, reads SAVISQKPSRDICQRGTSLTIQCQVDSQVTMMFWYRQQPGQSLTLIATANQGSEATYESGFVIDKFPISRPNLTFSTLTVSNMSPEDSSIYLCSVLQNEKLFFGSGTQLSVL.